The clone carrying this T cell receptor (beta chain) turned up a few times. These data originate in a study of T-cell memory formation after mild COVID-19. Germline values: CDR1 SEHNR, CDR2 FQNEAQ (reference sequence). CDR3 length: 13 residues. The V gene lost 5 bases and the J gene lost 1 base, with 9 bases spanning the gap. TCRdb re-called the 5' RACE reads through MiXCR, storing one row per CDR3 protein. The sample includes more than 110,000 distinct CDR3 sequences, 20% to 25% of them seen just once. The sequencing sample was made of PBMCs or a T cell subset sorted from them (not recorded which). The rearrangement links TRBV7-9 to TRBJ2-7; perhaps TRBD2 as D (5 bases). The sequence was collected from an adult woman who had mild COVID-19 (a few samples of this study predate the infection). Cell type and time point are not known. CDR3 region: CASSPEGSYEQYF. CDR3 nucleotides: TGTGCCAGCAGCCCAGAGGGTTCCTACGAGCAGTACTTC.